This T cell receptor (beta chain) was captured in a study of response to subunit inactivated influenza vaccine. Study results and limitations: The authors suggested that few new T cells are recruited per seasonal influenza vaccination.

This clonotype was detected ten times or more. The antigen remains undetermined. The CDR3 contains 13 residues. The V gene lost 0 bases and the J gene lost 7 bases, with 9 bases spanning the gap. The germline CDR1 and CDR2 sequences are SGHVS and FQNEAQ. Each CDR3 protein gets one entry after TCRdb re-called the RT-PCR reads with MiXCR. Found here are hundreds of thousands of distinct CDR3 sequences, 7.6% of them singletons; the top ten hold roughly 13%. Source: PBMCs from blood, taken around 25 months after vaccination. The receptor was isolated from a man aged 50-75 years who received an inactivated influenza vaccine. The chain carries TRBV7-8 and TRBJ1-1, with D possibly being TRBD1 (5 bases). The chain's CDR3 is CASSLARQYEAFF. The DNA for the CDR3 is TGTGCCAGCAGCTTAGCCCGACAGTATGAAGCTTTCTTT.